This T cell receptor (beta chain) was captured in a study of cytomegalovirus exposure and HLA in healthy donors. Points from the study as a whole: In a later analysis, TCR beta V- and J-gene trimming was associated with a missense DCLRE1C variant. After further analysis at a later stage, 15,000 to 20,000 TCR beta sequences were associated with HLA alleles at 0.05 false discovery rate.

The length of the CDR3 is 11 residues. Germline V lookup: CDR1 MDHEN, CDR2 SYDVKM. The V and J ends lost 8 bases and 10 bases respectively, with 14 bases between them. Vbeta (60) and Jbeta (13) primers were used in the PCR. In the original processing: Around 83 million unique TCR beta chains, roughly 11 million shared, were counted in a later analysis. Assay used: immunoSEQ multiplex PCR; TCRdb lists only in-frame clones, some missing. The V and J calls and clone size are taken from that table; D and trimming were inferred from the DNA. The sample includes over 80,000 clones, roughly four fifths of them seen just once. Points on this clone: As yet, its antigen is unknown.

Sequenced: PBMCs. V gene TRBV28 combines with J gene TRBJ1-2; the D gene is possibly TRBD1 (5 bases). This TCR was sampled from a man aged 50 to 60 in good health and CMV-seronegative. CDR3 region: CASGGGLDYTF. For the CDR3, the DNA is TGTGCCAGCGGGGGGGGATTAGACTACACCTTC.